The 26 T cell receptor beta chains reported below all come from one sample, sequenced in a study of molecular identifiers for immune sequencing clone quantification. TCRdb re-called the PCR reads through MiXCR, storing one row per CDR3 protein. The table shows approximately 550,000 distinct CDR3 sequences, with about a fifth occurring only once. The material sequenced was naive CD8+ T cells from blood, with Jurkat cell RNA spiked in. Stated subset: FACS-sorted CD8+CD4-CCR7+CD45RA+ naive T cells. The receptor source for this set is a human donor in good health. Some libraries in this study had Jurkat cell RNA spiked in.

The table lists this clonotype with a few counts. The rearrangement joins TRBV7-6 to TRBJ1-1; no definite D call. CDR3 length: 14 amino acids. Trimming shortened V by 1 base and J by 4 bases, and 10 bases separated the two germline ends. From germline, CDR1 is SGHVS and CDR2 FNYEAQ. The CDR3 loop is CASSLGSGFTEAFF. CDR3 bases: TGTGCCAGCAGCTTAGGCTCCGGTTTCACTGAAGCTTTCTTT.

This clonotype was seen at least ten times. The J gene is TRBJ2-7, the V gene TRBV11-2; unclear D gene. Trimming shortened V by 1 base and J by 7 bases, and 5 bases separated the two germline ends. CDR3 length: 11 amino acids. CDR1 and CDR2 from the germline V gene are SGHAT and FQNNGV. The CDR3 DNA sequence: TGTGCCAGCAGCTTAGGCGTGGAGCAGTACTTC. Its protein product is CASSLGVEQYF.

This clonotype was seen ten or more times. The V call is TRBV7-9, the J call TRBJ2-5, with TRBD1 matching 10 bases. J was trimmed by 4 bases and V by 2 bases; bases with no gene match: 7. Germline-derived CDR1 and CDR2 are SEHNR and FQNEAQ (reference sequence). The CDR3 loop spans 16 amino acids. The CDR3 loop is CASSLTRDRGRETQYF. The DNA for the CDR3 is TGTGCCAGCAGCTTAACAAGGGACAGGGGTAGAGAGACCCAGTACTTC. The variable domain in full, with the rest retrieved from reference TRBV7-9 and TRBJ2-5, is DTGVSQNPRHKITKRGQNVTFRCDPISEHNRLYWYRQTLGQGPEFLTYFQNEAQLEKSRLLSDRFSAERPKGSFSTLEIQRTEQGDSAMYLCASSLTRDRGRETQYFGPGTRLLVL.

The chain employs TRBV7-9 and TRBJ1-6, with D possibly TRBD1 on 6 matching bases. The V end was cut by 3 bases, the J end by 0 bases, with 9 bases between. This CDR3 contains 16 residues. The germline V gene has CDR1 SEHNR and CDR2 FQNEAQ (reference sequence). This CDR3 is CASSLAGASYNSPLHF. The CDR3 DNA is TGTGCCAGCAGCTTGGCAGGGGCCTCCTATAATTCACCCCTCCACTTT. Complete variable domain (other parts from reference TRBV7-9 and TRBJ1-6): DTGVSQNPRHKITKRGQNVTFRCDPISEHNRLYWYRQTLGQGPEFLTYFQNEAQLEKSRLLSDRFSAERPKGSFSTLEIQRTEQGDSAMYLCASSLAGASYNSPLHFGNGTRLTVT.

Comments on this clonotype: Because the CDR3 is missing its conserved closing phenylalanine or tryptophan, this is likely a read error. The genes are TRBV4-1 and TRBJ2-7; D assignment may be TRBD1 or TRBD2 (5 bases each). Germline V lookup: CDR1 MGHRA, CDR2 YSYEKL. The CDR3 is made up of 13 amino acids. Between the trimmed V and J ends, which lost 6 bases and 5 bases, there was a span of 14 bases. The CDR3 DNA reads TGCGCCAGCAGGGGACGGAGTCGCGACGAGCAGTACCTC. This translates into CASRGRSRDEQYL.

The chain links TRBV12-3 or TRBV12-4 to TRBJ2-1; 8 bases align to TRBD2. This CDR3 contains 15 residues. With V trimmed by 3 bases and J by 7 bases, 8 bases remained unmatched. CDR3 sequence (DNA): TGTGCCAGCAGTTTCGGGCGGGGGGCGAGAAATGAGCAGTTCTTC. As protein: CASSFGRGARNEQFF.

There are many counts of this clonotype. The chain has TRBV4-3 and TRBJ2-6; weak D call: TRBD1 (7 bases). The germline V gene has CDR1 LGHNA and CDR2 YSLEER. V shed 1 base and J shed 1 base, with 17 bases lying between them. CDR3 length: 19 amino acids. As DNA, the CDR3 is TGCGCCAGCAGCCAAGGTGGCAGATCAGGGGGGTCTGGGGCCAACGTCCTGACTTTC. This translates into CASSQGGRSGGSGANVLTF.

The chain is built from TRBV7-8 and TRBJ2-3; D not resolved. V shed 1 base and J shed 2 bases, with 16 bases lying between them. CDR1 and CDR2 (germline): SGHVS, FQNEAQ. The CDR3 is 17 amino acids. The CDR3 nucleotides are TGTGCCAGCAGCTTAGGTAGCATCCGACCCATCACAGATACGCAGTATTTT. Translated, it gives CASSLGSIRPITDTQYF.

The rearrangement uses TRBV20-1 and TRBJ1-2, with TRBD1 matching 7 bases. V gave up 5 bases and J gave up 7 bases; unmatched junction bases: 10. CDR1 and CDR2 (germline): DFQATT, SNEGSKA (reference sequence). This CDR3 comprises 13 residues. CDR3 region: CSARPPTGPGYTF. CDR3 coding DNA: TGCAGTGCTCGCCCCCCGACAGGGCCTGGCTACACCTTC.

This clonotype has a handful of counts. V is TRBV30 and J is TRBJ2-5; TRBD1 matches at 7 bases. CDR1 GTSNPN and CDR2 SVGIG come from the germline V gene (reference sequence). The CDR3 totals 14 residues. V gave up 5 bases and J gave up 2 bases; unmatched junction bases: 8. The CDR3 nucleotides are TGTGCCTGGGTACCGGGACAGCCACAAGAGACCCAGTACTTC. Translation gives CAWVPGQPQETQYF.

There are many counts of this clonotype. The DNA is left out, because the CDR3 cannot be placed on it with certainty; the CDR3 is given as TCRdb lists it. V gene TRBV6-5 combines with J gene TRBJ1-4. CDR1 and CDR2 (germline): MNHEY, SVGAGI. The CDR3 spans 14 amino acids, including both terminal residues. CDR3 amino acids: CASSSSNDWEKLFF.

The V gene is TRBV19, the J gene TRBJ2-7, with 10 bases matching TRBD1. The length of the CDR3 is 14 residues. CDR1 is LNHDA and CDR2 is SQIVND in the germline V gene (reference sequence). The V gene end was trimmed by 6 bases and the J gene end by 1 base; junction bases not matched to a gene: 3. CDR3 loop: CASRPGQGSYEQYF. DNA for the CDR3: TGTGCCAGTAGACCGGGACAGGGGTCCTACGAGCAGTACTTC.

Of note for this clonotype: Given a much more abundant clone one base away, this may be a read error. As the CDR3 is not closed by the conserved phenylalanine or tryptophan, this likely results from a read error. The rearrangement uses TRBV28 and TRBJ2-4, with TRBD1 identical over 8 bases. Germline trimming cut 6 bases from V and 0 bases from J; bases unmatched to any gene: 4. The CDR3 covers 15 residues. Per the germline V gene, CDR1 is MDHEN and CDR2 is SYDVKM. The CDR3 here is CASSRDRGAKNIQYL. As DNA, the CDR3 is TGTGCCAGCAGCCGTGACAGGGGAGCCAAAAACATTCAGTACCTC.

This clonotype was observed many times. The chain joins TRBV28 to TRBJ2-5, with D possibly being TRBD1 (6 bases). Per the germline V gene, CDR1 is MDHEN and CDR2 is SYDVKM. This CDR3 comprises 15 residues. The germline V and J ends were trimmed by 5 bases and 3 bases, with 16 bases remaining between them. The CDR3 coding sequence is TGTGCCAGCAGTCCCGAGGACAGATTCGAAGAGACCCAGTACTTC. It is translated as CASSPEDRFEETQYF.

This clonotype was counted at least ten times. V gene TRBV27 combines with J gene TRBJ2-7; D unclear. Trimming took 1 base from V and 2 from J, leaving 9 bases between them. CDR1 and CDR2 from the germline V gene are MNHEY and SMNVEV (reference sequence). This CDR3 is built from 14 residues. The chain's CDR3 is CASSLLEYPYEQYF. As DNA, the CDR3 is TGTGCCAGCAGTTTATTGGAGTATCCCTACGAGCAGTACTTC.

This clonotype showed up many times. This chain links TRBV7-9 with TRBJ2-5, with D unclear. Germline V gene sequence: CDR1 SEHNR, CDR2 FQNEAQ (reference sequence). The ends were cut back, 6 bases at V and 2 bases at J, with 13 bases in the middle. The CDR3 has 14 residues. The CDR3 region has the DNA TGTGCCAGCAGAGACCCGGGCCAACAAGAGACCCAGTACTTC. Translation gives CASRDPGQQETQYF.

This clonotype has a count of ten or more. CDR3 DNA: TGTGCCAGCAGCCACTCCGGGCTAGCGGGAGATATCACAGATACGCAGTATTTT. This gives the protein CASSHSGLAGDITDTQYF. The V gene is TRBV4-2, the J gene TRBJ2-3; TRBD2 agrees at 10 bases. The V gene end was trimmed by 3 bases and the J gene end by 2 bases; junction bases not matched to a gene: 11. This CDR3 has 18 amino acids. In germline, CDR1 is LGHNA, CDR2 YNFKEQ.

This clonotype was seen many times. The chain couples TRBV7-8 to TRBJ2-5; D could derive from TRBD1 or TRBD2 (5 bases each). V was cut by 5 bases and J by 5 bases, with 12 bases left in between. The V gene's germline CDR1 is SGHVS and CDR2 FQNEAQ. This CDR3 has 13 amino acids. This chain's CDR3 is CASSPGTVETQYF. The CDR3 bases are TGTGCCAGCAGCCCGGGGACGGTGGAGACCCAGTACTTC.

Concerning this clonotype: A much larger clone differs by one base, so this may be a read error. The chain recombines TRBV6-2 or TRBV6-3 with TRBJ1-2, with D possibly TRBD1 on 5 matching bases. This CDR3 comprises 13 residues. Germline CDR1 and CDR2: MNHEY and SVGEGT. CDR3 loop: CASSYGQGRGYAF. The DNA of the CDR3 is TGTGCCAGCAGTTACGGGCAGGGACGAGGCTACGCCTTC.

This clonotype was counted at least ten times. V usage is TRBV4-1 and J usage is TRBJ2-7; 7 nucleotides line up with TRBD1. Per germline, CDR1 MGHRA and CDR2 YSYEKL. The trim removed 0 bases at V and 2 bases at J, leaving 4 bases unmatched. The CDR3 length is 15 residues. In DNA form, the CDR3 reads TGCGCCAGCAGCCAAGATGGGACAGAAACCTACGAGCAGTACTTC. Translation gives CASSQDGTETYEQYF.

A remark on this clonotype: The junction and the germline gene differ at one end; a read error may be behind it. The chain has TRBV4-1 and TRBJ1-1; unclear D gene. Germline lookup yields CDR1 MGHRA and CDR2 YSYEKL. CDR3 size: 17 residues. CDR3 protein: CASSQDPPGSASTGAFF. For the CDR3, the DNA is TGCGCCAGCAGCCAAGATCCGCCCGGGTCCGCGAGCACTGGAGCTTTCTTT.

This clonotype was detected many times. This chain connects TRBV20-1 to TRBJ2-7; 12 bases line up with TRBD1. The CDR3 runs to 15 residues. Germline CDR1 is DFQATT and CDR2 is SNEGSKA (reference sequence). Losses at the gene ends were 6 bases for V and 0 bases for J; bases not matched to a gene: 6. The CDR3 DNA is TGCAGTGCCTCTGGGACAGGGGGCTCCTCCTACGAGCAGTACTTC. Translated: CSASGTGGSSYEQYF.

The CDR3 sequence is CASCPDYTDTQYF. Written as DNA, the CDR3 is TGTGCCAGTTGCCCAGATTACACAGATACGCAGTATTTT. The chain couples TRBV19 to TRBJ2-3; D is unresolved. V gave up 8 bases and J gave up 2 bases, with 11 bases separating them. This CDR3 is 13 amino acids long. Looked up from germline, CDR1 is LNHDA and CDR2 is SQIVND (reference sequence). The whole variable domain, remainder taken from reference TRBV19 and TRBJ2-3, is DGGITQSPKYLFRKEGQNVTLSCEQNLNHDAMYWYRQDPGQGLRLIYYSQIVNDFQKGDIAEGYSVSREKKESFPLTVTSAQKNPTAFYLCASCPDYTDTQYFGPGTRLTVL.

The rearrangement uses TRBV11-3 and TRBJ2-3; 11 bases agree with TRBD2. The junction had 6 bases not matched to a gene; V was cut back by 5 bases and J by 2 bases. CDR1 SGHNT and CDR2 YENEEA come from the germline V gene. The CDR3 has 16 residues. CDR3 DNA sequence: TGTGCCAGCAGCCCGGGACTAGCGGAAAACACAGATACGCAGTATTTT. Its protein is CASSPGLAENTDTQYF.

This clonotype showed up just a few times. J is TRBJ1-2 and V is TRBV7-9; 7 bases agree with TRBD1. Germline V gives CDR1 SEHNR, CDR2 FQNEAQ (reference sequence). The CDR3 length is 16 residues. V trimming: 4 bases; J trimming: 3 bases; junction bases outside the gene matches: 11. The CDR3 coding sequence is TGTGCCAGCAGCTCCACCCCGACAGGGTGGGACTATGGCTACACCTTC. Translated, it gives CASSSTPTGWDYGYTF. Variable domain in full (rest from reference TRBV7-9 and TRBJ1-2): DTGVSQNPRHKITKRGQNVTFRCDPISEHNRLYWYRQTLGQGPEFLTYFQNEAQLEKSRLLSDRFSAERPKGSFSTLEIQRTEQGDSAMYLCASSSTPTGWDYGYTFGSGTRLTVV.

The sample holds a few counts of this clonotype. This chain connects TRBV7-9 to TRBJ2-7, with 8 bases identical to TRBD2. The J segment lost 0 bases and the V segment lost 2 bases, leaving 6 bases of the junction unmatched. This CDR3 spans 16 amino acids. The germline gives CDR1 SEHNR, CDR2 FQNEAQ (reference sequence). CDR3 in DNA: TGTGCCAGCAGCTTATTTCCTAGCGGGTACTCCTACGAGCAGTACTTC. Translating gives CASSLFPSGYSYEQYF.